This entry lists 13 T cell receptor beta chains sequenced from one sample in a study of Ad26.COV2.S vaccination and SARS-CoV-2 variants. This table comes from immunoSEQ multiplex PCR, and its TCRdb copy is limited to in-frame clones, with some not included. The sample lists about 350,000 clones, 92% seen once, with under 4% in the top ten. Sequencing was performed on peripheral blood, taken after recovery from COVID-19. The source is a human donor who had recovered from COVID-19.

The chain's CDR3 is CSAPTSGEQYF. The CDR3 bases are TGCAGTGCCCCTACTAGCGGCGAGCAGTACTTC. J is TRBJ2-7 and V is TRBV20-1; 8 nucleotides align to TRBD2. CDR1 and CDR2 (germline): DFQATT, SNEGSKA (reference sequence). This CDR3 comprises 11 residues. V shed 6 bases and J 6 bases; nucleotides not matched to a gene: 4.

The V gene is TRBV5-1, the J gene TRBJ1-3; D is ambiguous. The V gene lost 0 bases and the J gene lost 3 bases, with 10 bases spanning the gap. CDR3 length: 15 amino acids. CDR1 is SGHRS, CDR2 YFSETQ, per germline. For the CDR3, the DNA is TGCGCCAGCAGCTTGGATACGTCTTATGGAAACACCATATATTTT. Its translation: CASSLDTSYGNTIYF.

Turning to this clone: The same CDR3 arises from other DNA sequences in this sample as well. As DNA, the CDR3 is TGCAGTGCCAGCTTAGGGGAGACCCAGTACTTC. It yields the protein CSASLGETQYF. The rearrangement joins TRBV20-1 to TRBJ2-5, with no clear D. Trimming took 6 bases from V and 5 from J, leaving 10 bases between them. Germline V gene sequence: CDR1 DFQATT, CDR2 SNEGSKA (reference sequence). The CDR3 sequence is 11 residues long.

The V and J genes are TRBV19 and TRBJ1-2; no firm D call. V lost 3 bases and J lost 4, with 12 bases in between. This CDR3 spans 14 amino acids. From germline, CDR1 is LNHDA and CDR2 SQIVND (reference sequence). CDR3 nucleotide sequence: TGTGCCAGTAGTATCGGGGAATATGGCTATGGCTACACCTTC. Its translation: CASSIGEYGYGYTF.

The chain links TRBV6-5 to TRBJ2-7; 8 bases align to TRBD1. The germline gives CDR1 MNHEY, CDR2 SVGAGI. CDR3 size: 14 residues. V lost 10 bases and J lost 0; bases outside the gene matches: 8. The CDR3 here is CATQPGQDSYEQYF. In DNA form, the CDR3 reads TGTGCCACTCAGCCGGGACAGGACTCCTACGAGCAGTACTTC.

The rearrangement joins TRBV10-1 to TRBJ2-3; 15 bases agree with TRBD2. The V gene's germline CDR1 is WNHNN and CDR2 SYGVQD (reference sequence). Germline trimming cut 6 bases from V and 6 bases from J; bases unmatched to any gene: 7. CDR3 length: 16 residues. The CDR3 nucleotides are TGCGCCAGCAGCCACGGACTAGCGGGGGGGCGGGATACGCAGTATTTT. It yields the protein CASSHGLAGGRDTQYF.

The chain employs TRBV27 and TRBJ2-3; 7 positions agree with TRBD1. CDR3 length equals 15 residues. V shed 5 bases, J shed 2 bases, and the junction held 7 bases outside the gene matches. In germline, CDR1 is MNHEY, CDR2 SMNVEV (reference sequence). The CDR3 DNA is TGTGCCAGCAGTAACCGGGACAGTTACACAGATACGCAGTATTTT. Protein sequence: CASSNRDSYTDTQYF.

V and J are TRBV6-5 and TRBJ2-1, with 7 nucleotides matching TRBD1. The V and J ends lost 0 bases and 7 bases, in that order; junction bases with no gene match: 6. The length of the CDR3 is 15 residues. Per germline, CDR1 MNHEY and CDR2 SVGAGI. The CDR3 loop reads CASSYSDRFLNEQFF. In DNA form, the CDR3 reads TGTGCCAGCAGTTACTCGGACAGGTTCCTGAATGAGCAGTTCTTC.

This rearrangement joins TRBV6-2 or TRBV6-3 to TRBJ2-7; 7 bases align to TRBD2. V gave up 0 bases and J gave up 2 bases; unmatched junction bases: 10. The germline V gene has CDR1 MNHEY and CDR2 SVGEGT. The CDR3 extends over 17 amino acids. Here the CDR3 DNA reads TGTGCCAGCAGTTACTCGGTTGAACGGGGGGACCCCTACGAGCAGTACTTC. This translates into CASSYSVERGDPYEQYF.

The rearrangement links TRBV7-8 to TRBJ2-1, with D maybe TRBD2 (7 bases). CDR1 SGHVS and CDR2 FQNEAQ come from the germline V gene. The CDR3 spans 15 residues. V was clipped by 5 bases and J by 7 bases, with 18 bases between them. The CDR3 sequence: CASSPAWGGQNEQFF. Here the CDR3 DNA reads TGTGCCAGCAGCCCGGCTTGGGGGGGCCAGAATGAGCAGTTCTTC.

This clone was counted between two and nine times. This chain joins TRBV18 and TRBJ1-3; D is ambiguous. Trimming pared 3 bases from V and 0 bases from J, leaving 12 bases between. CDR3 length equals 16 residues. Per germline, CDR1 KGHSH and CDR2 LQKENI. The CDR3 sequence: CASSPPVPNSGNTIYF. CDR3 coding DNA: TGTGCCAGCTCACCGCCAGTACCTAACTCTGGAAACACCATATATTTT.

This clone was found once. This chain connects TRBV19 to TRBJ2-1, with D perhaps TRBD2 (6 bases). CDR1 and CDR2 from the germline V gene are LNHDA and SQIVND (reference sequence). The CDR3 covers 10 residues. Trimming took 7 bases from V and 10 from J, leaving 8 bases between them. The DNA for the CDR3 is TGTGCCAGTAAGGCGGGGGAGCAGTTCTTC. It is translated as CASKAGEQFF. The complete variable domain, with remaining parts taken from reference TRBV19 and TRBJ2-1, reads DGGITQSPKYLFRKEGQNVTLSCEQNLNHDAMYWYRQDPGQGLRLIYYSQIVNDFQKGDIAEGYSVSREKKESFPLTVTSAQKNPTAFYLCASKAGEQFFGPGTRLTVL.

The V and J genes are TRBV5-1 and TRBJ1-2; no reliable D call. V was cut by 4 bases and J by 8 bases, with 15 bases left in between. Per the germline V gene, CDR1 is SGHRS and CDR2 is YFSETQ. CDR3 length: 13 amino acids. The CDR3 spells CASSLNMAGGYTF. For the CDR3, the DNA is TGCGCCAGCAGCCTCAACATGGCGGGGGGCTACACCTTC.